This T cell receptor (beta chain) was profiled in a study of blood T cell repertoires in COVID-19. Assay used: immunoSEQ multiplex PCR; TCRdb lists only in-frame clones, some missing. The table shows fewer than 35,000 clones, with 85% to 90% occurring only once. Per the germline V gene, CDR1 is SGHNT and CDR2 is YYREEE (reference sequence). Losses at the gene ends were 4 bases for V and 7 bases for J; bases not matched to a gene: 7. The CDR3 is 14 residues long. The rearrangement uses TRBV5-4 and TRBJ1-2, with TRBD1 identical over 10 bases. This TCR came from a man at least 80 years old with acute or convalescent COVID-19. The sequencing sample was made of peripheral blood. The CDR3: CASSKPGTGAGYTF. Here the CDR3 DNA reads TGTGCCAGCAGCAAACCTGGGACAGGGGCTGGCTACACCTTC.